This T cell receptor beta chain was obtained from a study of T cell responses to AZD1222 COVID-19 vaccine (dated by TCRdb to the early 2020s). Study-wide context: AZD1222 recipients with second doses at about 4 weeks or about 12 weeks were pooled, because spike-specific TCR depth and breadth did not differ between schedules. A total of 233 trial participants underwent TCR sequencing, of whom around 210 had received two doses of AZD1222 and roughly 26 had received two doses of the MenACWY control vaccine. Trial participants were enrolled by age into subgroups of 18-55, 56-69 and 70-plus years, and 148, 28 and 57 TCR-sequenced participants, respectively, were included in these subgroups. Points the paper makes about the study in general: CD4 TCRs associated with the vaccine covered the entire spike protein, and the dominant responses were in regions 160-218 and 743-854. Conclusions about previously exposed vaccinees were limited because only 5 or 6 AZD1222 recipients were SARS-CoV-2 seropositive at baseline. In the small 56-69-year group, the increase in depth fell short of significance, most likely because of low power. After two AZD1222 doses, spike-specific TCR breadth and depth were significantly higher than at day 0 and than in MenACWY recipients. Reportedly, almost half of the unique spike-specific TCRs recognized epitopes lying outside the regions that are mutated in the B.1.351 and B.1.1.7 variants. Participants were mostly white British, with more females than males. The authors suggested clonal diversity may have been underestimated. No day 14 peak-response samples were available, so repertoires were characterized only after the peak T cell response.

The sample's time point label, decoded: baseline before first vaccination. Vaccinee samples came from UK trials COV001 and COV002, including a single-blind randomized controlled phase 2/3 trial of AZD1222 (ChAdOx1 nCoV-19) in healthy adults. Trial participant PBMC samples were collected at day 0 and day 28 after the second dose for TCRbeta chain sequencing. Relative to germline, V is 0 bases shorter and J is 0 bases shorter, with 15 bases between their ends. Via the germline V gene, CDR1 is SGHDN and CDR2 FVKESK. The CDR3 spans 18 residues, from the cysteine through the phenylalanine. Of all the DNA, just the CDR3 is kept, 54 bases in frame from base 1. Note on this clone: Its binding antigen is unknown. No base quality values were provided; no much bigger clone lies one nucleotide off.

The CDR3 regions of human TCRbeta chains were analyzed by immunosequencing. In the paper's pipeline: TCRs in the repertoires were matched against a reference library of SARS-CoV-2-specific TCRs that had been generated with the MIRA antigen-specificity platform. Breadth was defined as the fraction of unique TCRs that were SARS-CoV-2-associated, and depth was defined as the fraction of total T cells that were SARS-CoV-2-associated. Using the MIRA data, each spike-specific TCR was assigned both to the spike region to which the TCR was reactive and to a CD4 or CD8 class. Log10-transformed breadth and depth values were compared by one-way ANOVA with Sidak's multiple comparisons tests. Imported from immuneACCESS, the table was reduced by TCRdb to in-frame sequences with V and J called. These copies leave out some clones; in studies compared against another copy, an unresolved V gene accounts for under half, and the cause of the remainder is not known. V, J and clone size derive from that table, while D and trimming were established from the DNA sequence. A total of over 100,000 clones appear in this sample, roughly 90% of them only once. Over 3% of the sample is held by the ten biggest clonotypes.

This receptor was identified in an adult in good health. The rearrangement joined TRBV14 to TRBJ1-5, with TRBD1 perhaps the D gene, on 6 matching bases. Sequencing was performed on peripheral blood, taken on day 0 of AZD1222 vaccination. The CDR3: CASSQDSGVANSNQPQHF. The nucleotide sequence reads as follows: TGTGCCAGCAGCCAAGATTCAGGGGTGGCGAATAGCAATCAGCCCCAGCATTTT.